Below are 28 T cell receptor beta chains sequenced from a single sample in a study of blood T cell repertoires in COVID-19. Here immunoSEQ multiplex PCR was the method, and the copy in TCRdb shows in-frame clones only, minus some. The sample has 140,000 to 150,000 clones, roughly three quarters seen once. The source material was peripheral blood. The origin of the receptors is a woman in her sixties or seventies with acute or convalescent COVID-19.

V gene TRBV7-8 combines with J gene TRBJ2-7, with TRBD2 matching 11 bases. This CDR3 has 17 residues. The V gene end was trimmed by 4 bases and the J gene end by 3 bases; junction bases not matched to a gene: 11. CDR1 SGHVS and CDR2 FQNEAQ come from the germline V gene. This CDR3 is CASSSFRRLAGNYEQYF. Written as DNA, the CDR3 is TGTGCCAGCAGCTCCTTCCGCCGACTAGCGGGAAACTACGAGCAGTACTTC.

The chain links TRBV19 to TRBJ1-1; unclear D gene. The length of the CDR3 is 11 residues. V dropped 5 bases and J dropped 8 bases, with 9 bases sitting between them. Germline CDR1 LNHDA, CDR2 SQIVND (reference sequence). The DNA of the CDR3 is TGTGCCAGTAGTGTCTACTCGGAAGCTTTCTTT. Its protein is CASSVYSEAFF.

V and J are TRBV6-6 and TRBJ1-4; tentative D call: TRBD1 (6 bases). The CDR3 loop spans 15 amino acids. Germline-derived CDR1 and CDR2 are MNHNY and SVGAGI (reference sequence). Between the trimmed V and J ends, which lost 7 bases and 3 bases, there was a span of 15 bases. CDR3 bases: TGTGCCAGCACCGCCGGAGAGGGGGCTAATGAAAAACTGTTTTTT. Residues: CASTAGEGANEKLFF.

The gene calls are TRBV7-3 and TRBJ2-7; D is unclear. Germline V gene data show CDR1 as SGHTA and CDR2 as FQGTGA. V gave up 4 bases and J gave up 0 bases, with 10 bases separating them. This CDR3 is 14 amino acids long. CDR3 region: CASSSGLGSYEQYF. The CDR3 nucleotides read TGTGCCAGCAGCTCGGGTCTAGGCTCCTACGAGCAGTACTTC.

This clone occurred once. The chain uses TRBV4-2 and TRBJ2-5; 14 bases are a match to TRBD2. The germline CDR1 and CDR2 sequences are LGHNA and YNFKEQ. The J segment lost 0 bases and the V segment lost 4 bases, leaving 13 bases of the junction unmatched. The length of the CDR3 is 20 residues. CDR3 in DNA: TGTGCCAGCAGCCCCACCGGGACTAGCGGGAGACTTACATACCAAGAGACCCAGTACTTC. It is translated as CASSPTGTSGRLTYQETQYF.

Comments on this clone: The junction departs from the called germline gene at one end, perhaps through a read error. The chain carries TRBV19 and TRBJ2-1; 9 positions agree with TRBD2. The CDR3 consists of 13 residues. Germline lookup yields CDR1 LNHDA and CDR2 SQIVND (reference sequence). CDR3 residues: CASTAGGWNEQFF. The DNA for the CDR3 is TGTGCGAGTACGGCGGGAGGGTGGAATGAGCAGTTCTTC.

The chain uses TRBV12-3 or TRBV12-4 and TRBJ1-6; 9 positions match TRBD1. The CDR3 spans 13 residues. Trimming at V came to 8 bases and at J to 10 bases, leaving 6 bases not matched to a gene. The CDR3 reads CASEGQGNSPLHF. CDR3 sequence (DNA): TGTGCCAGCGAAGGACAGGGGAACTCACCCCTCCACTTT.

The V call is TRBV27, the J call TRBJ2-7; 7 bases line up with TRBD2. Germline-derived CDR1 and CDR2 are MNHEY and SMNVEV (reference sequence). The V gene end was trimmed by 5 bases and the J gene end by 3 bases; junction bases not matched to a gene: 10. The CDR3 loop spans 15 amino acids. CDR3 sequence reads: CASSPLAGKDYEQYF. DNA for the CDR3: TGTGCCAGCAGTCCGTTAGCGGGTAAGGACTACGAGCAGTACTTC.

The J gene is TRBJ2-7, the V gene TRBV28, with a weak D call TRBD2 (7 bases). Germline loops: CDR1 MDHEN, CDR2 SYDVKM. This CDR3 has 16 amino acids. V lost 3 bases and J 0 bases, leaving 15 bases between the germline ends. The CDR3 reads CASSLIGGVLSYEQYF. The CDR3 bases are TGTGCCAGCAGTTTGATAGGGGGGGTTCTCTCCTACGAGCAGTACTTC.

The chain links TRBV7-2 to TRBJ1-4; 10 nucleotides line up with TRBD1. This CDR3 has 15 amino acids. The V gene end was trimmed by 2 bases and the J gene end by 7 bases; junction bases not matched to a gene: 4. Per the germline V gene, CDR1 is SGHTA and CDR2 is FQGNSA. The chain's CDR3 is CASSLQGQGLEKLFF. CDR3 DNA: TGTGCCAGCAGCTTACAGGGACAGGGGCTTGAAAAACTGTTTTTT. Full variable domain (rest looked up from reference TRBV7-2 and TRBJ1-4): GAGVSQSPSNKVTEKGKDVELRCDPISGHTALYWYRQSLGQGLEFLIYFQGNSAPDKSGLPSDRFSAERTGGSVSTLTIQRTQQEDSAVYLCASSLQGQGLEKLFFGSGTQLSVL.

V gene TRBV7-2 combines with J gene TRBJ2-7; the match to TRBD1 covers 9 bases. The ends lost 5 bases at V and 0 bases at J; junction bases unmatched: 2. CDR3 length: 14 residues. Germline V gene sequence: CDR1 SGHTA, CDR2 FQGNSA. CDR3: CASSRDRVSYEQYF. CDR3 DNA: TGTGCCAGCAGCCGGGACAGGGTCTCCTACGAGCAGTACTTC.

The V call is TRBV7-9, the J call TRBJ1-1; D not resolved. Germline V gene sequence: CDR1 SEHNR, CDR2 FQNEAQ (reference sequence). The V end was cut by 3 bases, the J end by 1 base, with 12 bases between. There are 15 residues in the CDR3. The CDR3 coding sequence is TGTGCCAGCAGCTTTCTTCACCTCGGGAACACTGAAGCTTTCTTT. It encodes CASSFLHLGNTEAFF.

The V call is TRBV3-1 (or the pseudogene TRBV3-2), the J call TRBJ1-2, with D perhaps matching TRBD1 (5 bases). This CDR3 has 14 residues. Trimming removed 7 bases at V and 7 bases at J, with 19 bases between. Germline V CDR1 and CDR2: LGHDT, YNNKEL (reference sequence). The CDR3 DNA is TGTGCCAGCAACCTGGGGGAGGGGCCGGGTGGCTACACCTTC. Protein: CASNLGEGPGGYTF.

V usage is TRBV7-9 and J usage is TRBJ2-4; 10 bases align to TRBD1. Germline-derived CDR1 and CDR2 are SEHNR and FQNEAQ (reference sequence). This CDR3 region has 14 residues. Trimming cost V 5 bases and J 7 bases; bases outside gene matches: 5. Here the CDR3 DNA reads TGTGCCAGCAGCCCGCGACAGGGGGCTAACATTCAGTACTTC. Its translation is CASSPRQGANIQYF.

The genes are TRBV19 and TRBJ2-1; 7 bases map to TRBD1. The CDR3 totals 15 residues. CDR1 is LNHDA and CDR2 is SQIVND in the germline V gene (reference sequence). Trimming took 6 bases from V and 0 from J; bases not matched to a gene: 5. The CDR3 DNA is TGTGCCAGTAGCACGGACAGGAGCTCCTACAATGAGCAGTTCTTC. Translated: CASSTDRSSYNEQFF.

The chain is built from TRBV6-5 and TRBJ2-7; 10 positions match TRBD1. CDR1 MNHEY and CDR2 SVGAGI come from the germline V gene. The V and J ends lost 6 bases and 0 bases, in that order; junction bases with no gene match: 5. The CDR3 consists of 15 residues. CDR3 residues: CASREGQGLSYEQYF. CDR3 bases: TGTGCCAGCAGGGAGGGACAGGGGCTCTCCTACGAGCAGTACTTC.

This clone was seen at least ten times. The rearrangement uses TRBV7-6 and TRBJ2-1; D is possibly TRBD1 (5 bases). Germline V lookup: CDR1 SGHVS, CDR2 FNYEAQ. V was shortened by 1 base and J by 4 bases, with 14 bases between the two germline ends. This CDR3 is built from 16 residues. In nucleotides, the CDR3 is TGTGCCAGCAGCTTAGGTGTCAGGGCCCCTTACAATGAGCAGTTCTTC. This sequence encodes CASSLGVRAPYNEQFF.

The genes are TRBV2 and TRBJ2-7; perhaps TRBD1 as D (5 bases). The CDR3 covers 14 residues. V was clipped by 9 bases and J by 7 bases, with 22 bases between them. Looked up from germline, CDR1 is SNHLY and CDR2 is FYNNEI. The CDR3: CASNPVRALGEQYF. The CDR3 DNA reads as TGTGCCAGTAACCCAGTCAGGGCGCTGGGGGAGCAGTACTTC.

The chain joins TRBV6-1 to TRBJ1-6, with D possibly TRBD1 on 6 matching bases. Trimming stripped 4 bases from V and 7 bases from J, with 17 bases between. Per the germline V gene, CDR1 is MNHNS and CDR2 is SASEGT. The CDR3 contains 16 residues. The CDR3 bases are TGTGCCAGCAGTGGCCCCTCAAGGACAGTGAATTCACCCCTCCACTTT. Its translation is CASSGPSRTVNSPLHF.

This sequence joins TRBV5-1 and TRBJ2-1; the D gene is possibly TRBD1 (5 bases). The CDR3 runs to 15 residues. CDR1 SGHRS and CDR2 YFSETQ come from the germline V gene. Trimming took 0 bases from V and 9 from J, leaving 16 bases between them. The DNA for the CDR3 is TGCGCCAGCAGCTTGGCACAGGACAAAAATGGTGAGCAGTTCTTC. Its translation: CASSLAQDKNGEQFF.

V usage is TRBV7-9 and J usage is TRBJ2-1; TRBD2 agrees at 14 bases. Trimming at V came to 5 bases and at J to 8 bases, leaving 2 bases not matched to a gene. This CDR3 is 14 amino acids long. Germline CDR1 SEHNR, CDR2 FQNEAQ (reference sequence). CDR3 sequence reads: CASSGTSGRDEQFF. Written as DNA, the CDR3 is TGTGCCAGCAGCGGGACTAGCGGGAGAGATGAGCAGTTCTTC.

The chain uses TRBV28 and TRBJ1-6; possible D gene TRBD1, 5 bases. Between the trimmed V and J ends, which lost 3 bases and 8 bases, there was a span of 14 bases. The CDR3 loop spans 15 amino acids. Germline V lookup: CDR1 MDHEN, CDR2 SYDVKM. DNA of the CDR3: TGTGCCAGCAGTTTCCGGGCCAGGGTTGATTCACCCCTCCACTTT. This codes for CASSFRARVDSPLHF.

This clone was recorded a few times. Germline is not matched at one junction end, which may reflect a read error. The V call is TRBV6-5, the J call TRBJ1-2; a possible D gene is TRBD1 (5 bases). This CDR3 has 14 residues. Germline CDR1 is MNHEY and CDR2 is SVGAGI. This chain's CDR3 is CASSNSGGMHGYTF. Here the CDR3 DNA reads TGTGCCAGCAGTAACTCGGGGGGAATGCATGGCTACACCTTC.

V and J are TRBV20-1 and TRBJ1-1, with D possibly being TRBD1 (5 bases). In germline, CDR1 is DFQATT, CDR2 SNEGSKA (reference sequence). The CDR3 totals 11 residues. Trimming cost V 6 bases and J 6 bases, with 11 bases left between them. The chain's CDR3 is CSAGGRAEAFF. The CDR3 nucleotides read TGCAGTGCCGGGGGGAGGGCTGAAGCTTTCTTT.

In this sample, this clone turned up once. This chain links TRBV11-3 with TRBJ2-2, with TRBD1 matching over 7 bases. CDR1 is SGHNT and CDR2 is YENEEA in the germline V gene. Unmatched junction bases numbered 2, after V lost 5 bases and J lost 5 bases. The CDR3 has 13 amino acids. DNA for the CDR3: TGTGCCAGCAGCATCAGGGGGACCGGGGAGCTGTTTTTT. This sequence encodes CASSIRGTGELFF. The whole variable domain, remainder taken from reference TRBV11-3 and TRBJ2-2, is EAGVVQSPRYKIIEKKQPVAFWCNPISGHNTLYWYLQNLGQGPELLIRYENEEAVDDSQLPKDRFSAERLKGVDSTLKIQPAELGDSAVYLCASSIRGTGELFFGEGSRLTVL.

The chain couples TRBV15 to TRBJ1-1; TRBD1 matches at 8 bases. Losses at the gene ends were 5 bases for V and 6 bases for J; bases not matched to a gene: 8. The CDR3 totals 14 residues. In germline, CDR1 is LNHNV, CDR2 YYDKDF (reference sequence). The CDR3 nucleotides read TGTGCCACCAGCGCTCGGACAGGGAGGTCTGAAGCTTTCTTT. Translated, it gives CATSARTGRSEAFF.

The rearrangement uses TRBV7-9 and TRBJ1-6; no reliable D call. The germline V gene encodes CDR1 SEHNR and CDR2 FQNEAQ (reference sequence). V was pared by 2 bases and J by 2 bases, with 7 bases between. The CDR3 sequence is 15 residues long. The CDR3 sequence is CASSLTATYNSPLHF. For the CDR3, the DNA is TGTGCCAGCAGCTTAACAGCCACCTATAATTCACCCCTCCACTTT.

This clone was recorded many times. The gene calls are TRBV10-1 and TRBJ1-1; 8 nucleotides line up with TRBD1. Germline assignment: CDR1 WNHNN and CDR2 SYGVQD (reference sequence). After removal of 6 bases from V and 6 bases from J, the junction contained 9 bases not matched to a gene. The CDR3 runs 14 residues. The CDR3 bases are TGCGCCAGCAGCACACAGGGGGAAGGGGCTGAAGCTTTCTTT. Translation gives CASSTQGEGAEAFF.